This T cell receptor (beta chain) was found in a study of blood T cell repertoires in COVID-19 (TCRdb year 2020). General notes on the study: Samples from collaborators originated in the United States, Italy and Spain and spanned both the acute and convalescent phases of COVID-19. The prospective study material was composed of cDNA or gDNA derived from T cells, B-cell-depleted T cells, or PBMCs. The dataset comprised deeply sampled blood TCRbeta repertoires from subjects exposed to, actively infected with, or recovered from COVID-19. A freely available public database, intended as a resource for researchers studying the immune response to SARS-CoV-2, is where the repertoires were released. Samples were obtained from the ongoing ImmuneRACE study (first 160 participants) and from over a thousand subjects provided by 6 global collaborators. The sample metadata nearly always contained a de-identified subject ID, COVID-19 status, age in years and sex. HLA class I and class II types, where available, came from metadata supplied by the sample provider rather than from assay-based typing. Results the study describes overall, beyond this receptor: Clinical and demographic metadata were provided uncurated, with the amount varying by source and participant.

Whole blood was collected in K2EDTA tubes by collaborating institutions according to the institutions' own protocols. For TCRbeta analysis, collaborator samples were shipped as frozen whole blood, as isolated PBMCs, or as DNA extracted from either sample type. V is cut by 4 bases and J by 6 bases, and the space between the germline ends is 13 bases. From its cysteine to its phenylalanine, the CDR3 spans 14 amino acids. Only the CDR3 DNA stays, 42 bases, in frame from base 1. The germline V gene specifies SGHRS as CDR1 and YFSETQ as CDR2. TCRbeta CDR3 regions were amplified from genomic DNA by means of the immunoSEQ Assay, a bias-controlled multiplex PCR. In the original analysis: The number of nucleated cells in each sample was estimated by amplification of reference gene primers within the assay. Sequence reads were collapsed and filtered to measure the absolute abundance of every unique TCRbeta CDR3 rearrangement. Productive Simpson clonality was computed per sample as the square root of Simpson's diversity index over productive rearrangements. TCRdb took this table from immuneACCESS and kept in-frame rearrangements with V and J called. Such tables lack part of the clones; where checked against another copy, unresolved V genes explain under half of the gap, and the rest is unexplained. V, J and clone size reflect that table, while D and trimming were determined from the DNA. The sample table contains 50,000 to 65,000 clones; only one count was recorded for 85% to 95% of them. Clones ranked in the top ten supply about 3.4% of the sample.

As regards this clone: The target of this receptor is not known. Base qualities were left out, and no much larger clone turns up one base away.

This receptor was identified in a man aged 45-65 years with acute or convalescent COVID-19. The specimen was peripheral blood. The chain joins TRBV5-1 to TRBJ1-4, with no confidently assigned D gene. The bases read TGCGCCAGCAGCGATCCGGGTCGCGATGAAAAACTGTTTTTT. It encodes CASSDPGRDEKLFF.